The T cell receptor beta chain under discussion was sequenced for a study of shared clonotypes between healthy human individuals. Study-wide findings and caveats: The small donor group covered limited genetic and exposure diversity.

The CDR3 spans 11 residues. Germline values: CDR1 SQVTM, CDR2 ANQGSEA. This clone came up a few times. What it binds is unknown. It was into CD45RA+ naive and CD45RA-negative memory subsets that the CD4+ cells were split. Running of the assay took place at deep level. Repertoires were generated with immunoSEQ multiplex PCR, while TCRdb's copy carries only in-frame clones and drops some. Of about 960,000 clones in the sample, about 80% were seen once. This chain uses TRBV29-1 with TRBJ2-2; D unclear. The sequenced sample was memory CD4+ T cells sorted from blood. The subset denotes: CD45RA-negative fraction. The clonotype originates from a man aged 18 to 29 in good health. The CDR3 loop reads CIGSRSGELFF. The DNA for the CDR3 is TGCATCGGCTCTCGTAGCGGGGAGCTGTTTTTT.